This T cell receptor beta chain was retrieved from a study of identical twins. Study-level points and caveats: The conclusions drew on cross-sectional statistical analysis instead of tracking the same donors. Those out-of-frame alpha sequences shared by twins showed an excess of low generation probability. Surplus twin overlap in beta out-of-frame sequences was less pronounced. Memory repertoires showed no such pattern, whereas abundant cord blood beta clonotypes carried fewer insertions.

MiXCR, applied by TCRdb to the 5' RACE reads, yields one record per CDR3 protein. The table has 280,000 or so distinct CDR3 sequences, more than 6.5% seen once. The germline CDR1 and CDR2 sequences are SGHVS and FNYEAQ. This CDR3 is built from 13 residues. Deletions cut 0 bases from V and 7 bases from J, with 7 bases between. There are many counts of this clonotype. Antigen: not known. Separately, the same data were catalogued under a study of yellow fever vaccine responses in identical twins.

Sequencing used memory (CD45RO+) T cells sorted from blood. V is TRBV7-6 and J is TRBJ2-1; D uncertain. The source is a woman aged 18-29 years in good health. The CDR3 DNA sequence: TGTGCCAGCAGCTTAGCTGGCATAAATGAGCAGTTCTTC. Amino acid sequence: CASSLAGINEQFF.